These 8 T cell receptor beta chains were all obtained from the same sample, sequenced in a study of metastatic and nonmetastatic thyroid tumors. With MiXCR, TCRdb called clones anew from the PCR reads. This table has tens of thousands of clones, 17% appearing once. The entire patient cohort was treatment-naive prior to thyroid surgery. The material sequenced was blood. The receptors here all came from a female donor with papillary thyroid cancer or a benign thyroid nodule (not recorded which). Some clones in this sample may be carry-over from other donors' samples.

The J gene is TRBJ1-1, the V gene TRBV20-1; no firm D call. V lost 2 bases, J lost 1 base, and 11 bases lay in between. Germline V lookup: CDR1 DFQATT, CDR2 SNEGSKA (reference sequence). CDR3 length: 14 residues. The CDR3 region is CSARSRYGNTEAFF. The CDR3 coding sequence is TGCAGTGCTAGATCGCGGTACGGGAACACTGAAGCTTTCTTT.

The CDR3 bases are TGTGCCAGCAGCCTGGAAGTGAACGAGCAGTACTTC. Protein product: CASSLEVNEQYF. The rearrangement joins TRBV3-1 to TRBJ2-7; D call uncertain. Trimming shortened V by 4 bases and J by 5 bases, and 9 bases separated the two germline ends. The CDR3 contains 12 residues. Germline V gene lookup returns CDR1 LGHDT and CDR2 YNNKEL (reference sequence).

This clone has at least ten counts. The genes are TRBV15 and TRBJ2-3; 9 positions match TRBD1. Germline CDR1 LNHNV, CDR2 YYDKDF (reference sequence). Trimming removed 3 bases from V and 1 base from J; junction bases left unmatched: 2. CDR3 size: 15 residues. The CDR3 DNA reads as TGTGCCACCAGCAGGGGACAGGGTGGCACAGATACGCAGTATTTT. It translates to CATSRGQGGTDTQYF.

Turning to this clone: A clone one base away is much larger, so this may be a read error. The identical CDR3 is also encoded by other nucleotide sequences in the sample. V and J are TRBV18 and TRBJ2-5; no clear D gene. The V gene lost 4 bases and the J gene lost 0 bases, with 12 bases spanning the gap. The CDR3 runs 15 residues. Germline V lookup: CDR1 KGHSH, CDR2 LQKENI. CDR3 loop: CASSRRAVDQETQYF. The DNA of the CDR3 is TGTGCCAGCTCACGACGTGCGGTGGACCAAGAGACCCAGTACTTC.

This clone was seen repeatedly, ten times or more. Other DNA variants within this sample encode the same CDR3. This sequence joins TRBV7-9 and TRBJ2-5; no definite D call. In germline, CDR1 is SEHNR, CDR2 FQNEAQ (reference sequence). Trimming cost V 5 bases and J 3 bases, with 7 bases left between them. The CDR3 is 12 amino acids. The CDR3 protein is CASSNIEETQYF. The CDR3 DNA follows: TGTGCCAGCAGCAACATAGAAGAGACCCAGTACTTC.

This clone was detected only a few times. At one end the junction does not follow the germline gene, possibly because of a read error. The genes are TRBV5-8 and TRBJ1-5; D ambiguous. Germline CDR1 reads SGHTS; CDR2 reads YDEGEE. The CDR3 is 14 amino acids. In DNA form, the CDR3 reads TGTGCCGGCAGCCCCACAGTGAGGGATCAGCCCCAGCATTTT. It yields the protein CAGSPTVRDQPQHF. Based on the CDR3 plus reference TRBV5-8 and TRBJ1-5, the full variable domain is EAGVTQSPTHLIKTRGQQATLRCSPISGHTSVYWYQQALGLGLQFLLWYDEGEERNRGNFPPRFSGRQFPNYSSELNVNALELEDSALYLCAGSPTVRDQPQHFGDGTRLSIL.

Worth noting for this clone: Just one base apart from a much larger clone, this may be a read error. In the same sample, other DNA sequences code for this CDR3. V and J are TRBV5-4 and TRBJ2-2, with 8 bases identical to TRBD1. Germline assignment: CDR1 SGHNT and CDR2 YYREEE (reference sequence). This CDR3 comprises 16 residues. Here the CDR3 DNA reads TGTGCCAGCAGCTCGCGGACAGGGAGTAACACCGGGGAGCTTTTTTTT. This translates into CASSSRTGSNTGELFF.

This clone was found many times. V gene TRBV7-2 combines with J gene TRBJ2-3, with unresolved D. Germline V CDR1 and CDR2: SGHTA, FQGNSA. This CDR3 is 13 amino acids long. With 5 bases removed from V and 4 bases from J, the gap between germline ends came to 10 bases. The CDR3 bases are TGTGCCAGCAGCAGAGACGTCGCAGATACGCAGTATTTT. It translates to CASSRDVADTQYF. The entire variable domain, with the rest obtained from reference TRBV7-2 and TRBJ2-3, is as follows: GAGVSQSPSNKVTEKGKDVELRCDPISGHTALYWYRQSLGQGLEFLIYFQGNSAPDKSGLPSDRFSAERTGGSVSTLTIQRTQQEDSAVYLCASSRDVADTQYFGPGTRLTVL.